The present entry profiles one T cell receptor beta chain with its context. These data originate in a study of CD8 T cells in Susac syndrome. This CDR3 spans 14 amino acids. Trimming removed 0 bases at V and 2 bases at J, with 9 bases between. Germline V gene sequence: CDR1 SGHRS, CDR2 YFSETQ. RNA totalling roughly 0.45 to 1 ug underwent reverse transcription with random hexamers. Each CDR3 protein gets one entry after TCRdb re-called the immunoSEQ multiplex PCR reads with MiXCR. This sample yields around 230,000 distinct CDR3 sequences, of which nearly 97% are seen a single time; 0.08% to 0.095% belongs to the top ten.

Sample: CD4+ T cells from PBMCs. This sequence originates from a human donor with multiple sclerosis. This chain joins TRBV5-1 and TRBJ2-7; a weak D match, TRBD1 (6 bases). The CDR3 nucleotides are TGCGCCAGCAGCTTGGCAGGGGCGACCTACGAGCAGTACTTC. Translation: CASSLAGATYEQYF.